This T cell receptor beta chain was profiled in a study of CD8 T cells in ankylosing spondylitis. Points on this clonotype: Its antigen is unidentified.

TCRdb processed the 5' RACE reads anew with MiXCR; each CDR3 protein has one entry. The sample lists some 840,000 distinct CDR3 sequences; around 11% were seen once. The study's findings and limits: Before this, some motif variants had been reported in reactive arthritis synovial fluid and blood. What appeared characteristic of ankylosing spondylitis blood was a TCR beta motif of eight highly homologous variants.

The V end was cut by 5 bases, the J end by 5 bases, with 15 bases between. Per the germline V gene, CDR1 is LGHNA and CDR2 is YNFKEQ. This CDR3 has 14 residues. The sample consisted of blood, either unsorted or a sorted T cell fraction (not recorded which). The rearrangement joins TRBV4-2 to TRBJ2-5, with D possibly matching TRBD1 (5 bases). This TCR came from a male donor with ankylosing spondylitis. CDR3 sequence reads: CASSSKRGAETQYF. The CDR3 nucleotides read TGTGCCAGCAGCTCGAAAAGGGGCGCGGAGACCCAGTACTTC.